This T cell receptor (beta chain) was documented in a study of cytomegalovirus exposure and HLA in healthy donors. This clone was picked up a small number of times. Its antigen is undetermined. These donors, healthy bone marrow donors, were studied. Study findings and constraints: TRBV6-2, TRBV6-3 and some other V segments were excluded as indistinguishable. For TCR beta chains, V- and J-gene trimming was later linked to a missense DCLRE1C variant.

Amplification used 60 Vbeta primers and 13 Jbeta primers. Clones were sequenced by immunoSEQ multiplex PCR, and TCRdb holds only the in-frame ones, with some missing. Among some 110,000 clones listed, approximately 76% were seen once. The germline V gene has CDR1 LGHNA and CDR2 YSLEER. The CDR3 is made up of 15 amino acids. V lost 0 bases, J lost 1 base, and 9 bases lay in between. The sequencing sample was made of PBMCs. The chain carries TRBV4-3 and TRBJ1-1; D uncertain. This receptor was obtained from a man aged 50-60 years in good health and CMV-seropositive. The CDR3 spells CASSQDSRGNTEAFF. CDR3 DNA sequence: TGCGCCAGCAGCCAAGATAGTCGAGGGAACACTGAAGCTTTCTTT.